The next 10 T cell receptor beta chains were all read from a single sample in a study of cytomegalovirus exposure and HLA in healthy donors. The PCR ran on 60 Vbeta and 13 Jbeta primers. Clones were sequenced by immunoSEQ multiplex PCR, and TCRdb holds only the in-frame ones, with some missing. This table holds about 120,000 clones, about 70% found once. Material for sequencing was PBMCs. Source of these receptors: a woman between 25 and 40 years old in good health and CMV-seronegative.

The chain employs TRBV7-9 and TRBJ1-4; D is unclear. The germline V gene encodes CDR1 SEHNR and CDR2 FQNEAQ (reference sequence). The germline V and J ends were trimmed by 6 bases and 8 bases, with 7 bases remaining between them. The CDR3 runs 11 residues. The CDR3 sequence is CASSPREKLFF. The CDR3, as DNA: TGTGCCAGCAGTCCTCGGGAAAAACTGTTTTTT.

The V call is TRBV2, the J call TRBJ1-5, with D perhaps matching TRBD1 (6 bases). Germline V gene sequence: CDR1 SNHLY, CDR2 FYNNEI. Trimming took off 1 base at V and 2 bases at J, with 12 bases between the two ends. CDR3 length: 16 residues. The CDR3 loop reads CASSEEWGRGNQPQHF. The CDR3 DNA sequence: TGTGCCAGCAGTGAAGAATGGGGGCGCGGCAATCAGCCCCAGCATTTT.

The chain links TRBV6-6 to TRBJ2-2, with D possibly TRBD1 on 5 matching bases. This CDR3 is 14 amino acids long. The germline V and J ends were trimmed by 7 bases and 0 bases, with 9 bases remaining between them. Germline V gene lookup returns CDR1 MNHNY and CDR2 SVGAGI (reference sequence). The CDR3 region is CASKLTANTGELFF. The CDR3 bases are TGTGCCAGCAAACTGACAGCGAACACCGGGGAGCTGTTTTTT.

V and J are TRBV30 and TRBJ1-1; TRBD1 might be the D (5 bases). The CDR3 length is 12 residues. The germline V gene has CDR1 GTSNPN and CDR2 SVGIG (reference sequence). V shed 5 bases and J shed 8 bases, with 15 bases lying between them. The CDR3 reads CAWGLTALEAFF. The CDR3 DNA reads as TGTGCCTGGGGGTTGACAGCCTTGGAAGCTTTCTTT.

This sequence joins TRBV10-3 and TRBJ1-4; the match to TRBD1 covers 8 bases. Per the germline V gene, CDR1 is ENHRY and CDR2 is SYGVKD. This CDR3 is built from 14 residues. V lost 6 bases to trimming and J lost 6 bases; unmatched junction nucleotides: 6. CDR3 bases: TGTGCCATCAGAGGACAGGGAGTAGATGAAAAACTGTTTTTT. Translation: CAIRGQGVDEKLFF.

The CDR3 loop is CASSLMRANQETQYF. The CDR3 DNA reads TGTGCCAGCAGCTTAATGAGGGCGAACCAAGAGACCCAGTACTTC. This rearrangement joins TRBV7-2 to TRBJ2-5; D is perhaps TRBD2 (5 bases). Per germline, CDR1 SGHTA and CDR2 FQGNSA. This CDR3 has 15 amino acids. Trimming cost V 2 bases and J 0 bases, with 10 bases left between them.

The J gene is TRBJ2-7, the V gene TRBV19; maybe TRBD2 (7 bases). Trimming cost V 1 base and J 3 bases, with 13 bases left between them. The CDR3 has 15 amino acids. Germline CDR1 LNHDA, CDR2 SQIVND (reference sequence). CDR3 DNA sequence: TGTGCCAGTAGTATAGCAGGGGCGGGGGTCTACGAGCAGTACTTC. Protein sequence: CASSIAGAGVYEQYF.

This rearrangement joins TRBV4-1 to TRBJ2-5, with 12 bases matching TRBD1. The CDR3 loop spans 16 amino acids. Germline V CDR1 and CDR2: MGHRA, YSYEKL. With V trimmed by 0 bases and J by 11 bases, 10 bases remained unmatched. CDR3 nucleotide sequence: TGCGCCAGCAGCCAAGAAAGGGGACAGGGGGCCGGGGAGCAGTACTTC. It codes for CASSQERGQGAGEQYF.

The gene calls are TRBV30 and TRBJ1-1, with 7 nucleotides matching TRBD1. Per the germline V gene, CDR1 is GTSNPN and CDR2 is SVGIG (reference sequence). V lost 8 bases to trimming and J lost 0 bases; unmatched junction nucleotides: 3. This CDR3 has 12 amino acids. CDR3 residues: CAGTVLNTEAFF. The CDR3 nucleotides read TGTGCCGGGACAGTTTTGAACACTGAAGCTTTCTTT.

The genes are TRBV25-1 and TRBJ1-4, with D possibly being TRBD1 (5 bases). V dropped 2 bases and J dropped 11 bases, with 6 bases sitting between them. Per germline, CDR1 MGHDK and CDR2 SYGVNS. The CDR3 has 11 residues. The CDR3 DNA is TGTGCCAGCAGTGAACAGGGTAAACTGTTTTTT. It codes for CASSEQGKLFF.